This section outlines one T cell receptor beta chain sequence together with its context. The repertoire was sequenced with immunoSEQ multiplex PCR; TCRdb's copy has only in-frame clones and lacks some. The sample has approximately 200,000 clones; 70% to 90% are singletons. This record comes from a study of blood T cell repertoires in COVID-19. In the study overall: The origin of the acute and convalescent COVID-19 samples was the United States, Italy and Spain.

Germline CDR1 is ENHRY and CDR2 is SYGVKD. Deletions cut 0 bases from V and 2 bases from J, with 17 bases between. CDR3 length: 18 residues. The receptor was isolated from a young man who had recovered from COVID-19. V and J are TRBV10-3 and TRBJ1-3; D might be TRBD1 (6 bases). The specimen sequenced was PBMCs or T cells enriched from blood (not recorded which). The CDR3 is CAISESSLRGMTGNTIYF. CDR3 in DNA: TGTGCCATCAGTGAGTCTAGTTTAAGGGGGATGACTGGAAACACCATATATTTT.